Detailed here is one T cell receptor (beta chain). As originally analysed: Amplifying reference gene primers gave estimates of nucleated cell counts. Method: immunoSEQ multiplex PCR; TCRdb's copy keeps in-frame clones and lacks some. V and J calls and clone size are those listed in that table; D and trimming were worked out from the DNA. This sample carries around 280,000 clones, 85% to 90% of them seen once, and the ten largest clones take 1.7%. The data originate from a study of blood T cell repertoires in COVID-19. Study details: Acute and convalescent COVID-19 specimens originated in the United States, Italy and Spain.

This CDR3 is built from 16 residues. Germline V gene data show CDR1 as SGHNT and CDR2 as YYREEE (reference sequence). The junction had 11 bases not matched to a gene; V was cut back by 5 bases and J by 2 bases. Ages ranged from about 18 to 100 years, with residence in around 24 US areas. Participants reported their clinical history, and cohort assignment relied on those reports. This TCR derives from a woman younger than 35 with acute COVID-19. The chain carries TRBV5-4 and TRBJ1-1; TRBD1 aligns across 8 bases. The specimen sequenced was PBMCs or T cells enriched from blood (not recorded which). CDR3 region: CASSSGQVSFNTEAFF. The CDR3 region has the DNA TGTGCCAGCAGTTCGGGACAGGTTTCTTTTAACACTGAAGCTTTCTTT. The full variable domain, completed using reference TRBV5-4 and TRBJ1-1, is ETGVTQSPTHLIKTRGQQVTLRCSSQSGHNTVSWYQQALGQGPQFIFQYYREEENGRGNFPPRFSGLQFPNYSSELNVNALELDDSALYLCASSSGQVSFNTEAFFGQGTRLTVV.